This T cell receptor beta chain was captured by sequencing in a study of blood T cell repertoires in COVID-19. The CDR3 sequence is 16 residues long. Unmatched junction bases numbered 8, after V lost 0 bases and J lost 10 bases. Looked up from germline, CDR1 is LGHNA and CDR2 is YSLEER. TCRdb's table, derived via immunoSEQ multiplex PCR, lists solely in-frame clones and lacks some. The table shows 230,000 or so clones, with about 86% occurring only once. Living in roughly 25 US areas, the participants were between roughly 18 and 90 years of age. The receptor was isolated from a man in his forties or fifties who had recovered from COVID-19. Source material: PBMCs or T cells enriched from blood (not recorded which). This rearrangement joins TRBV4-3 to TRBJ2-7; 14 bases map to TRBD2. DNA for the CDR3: TGCGCCAGCAGCCAAGATTGGGGACTAGCGGGAGAGGAACAGTACTTC. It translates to CASSQDWGLAGEEQYF.